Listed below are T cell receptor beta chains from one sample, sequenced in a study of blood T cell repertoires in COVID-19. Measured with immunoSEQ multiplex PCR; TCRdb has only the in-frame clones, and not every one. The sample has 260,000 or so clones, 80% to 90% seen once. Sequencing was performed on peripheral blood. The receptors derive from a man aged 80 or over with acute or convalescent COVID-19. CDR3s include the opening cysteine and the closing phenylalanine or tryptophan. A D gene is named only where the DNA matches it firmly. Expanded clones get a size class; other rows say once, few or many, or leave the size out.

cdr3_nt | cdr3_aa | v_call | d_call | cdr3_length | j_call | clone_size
TGTGCCAGCAGTTTGAGGCCTTTCTCTGGAAACACCATATATTTT | CASSLRPFSGNTIYF | TRBV28 | NA | 15 | TRBJ1-3 | NA
TGTGCCAGCAGCCAAAGGGGCTCGGGTTACGAGCAGTACTTC | CASSQRGSGYEQYF | TRBV3-1/TRBV3-2 | NA | 14 | TRBJ2-7 | NA
TGTGCCAGCAGGAGCAACACGGGGGTGGGGACTGAAGCTTTCTTT | CASRSNTGVGTEAFF | TRBV6-5 | NA | 15 | TRBJ1-1 | NA
TGTGCCAGCAGCCTAGGGCAGGGTGTAGACTATGGCTACACCTTC | CASSLGQGVDYGYTF | TRBV2 | NA | 15 | TRBJ1-2 | once
TGTGCCAGCTCACCAGTCCCAGGGGGAAATCTACGACTAGAAAAACTGTTTTTT | CASSPVPGGNLRLEKLFF | TRBV18 | TRBD1 | 18 | TRBJ1-4 | NA
TGCAGTGCTAGTCCCCATAGCGGGGGTCGGTTCACAGATACGCAGTATTTT | CSASPHSGGRFTDTQYF | TRBV20-1 | TRBD2 | 17 | TRBJ2-3 | NA
TGTGCCAGCAGGGGACTACCAACCTACGAGCAGTACTTC | CASRGLPTYEQYF | TRBV6-5 | TRBD2 | 13 | TRBJ2-7 | NA
TGTGCCAGCAGCTTCGGGGGGGGGCAGCCCCAGCATTTT | CASSFGGGQPQHF | TRBV5-4 | NA | 13 | TRBJ1-5 | NA
TGTGCCAGCAGCCAGTCTATACTAGCTAGCGAGCAGTTCTTC | CASSQSILASEQFF | TRBV11-2 | NA | 14 | TRBJ2-1 | NA
TGTGCCAGCGGTCGCGGCGGGAAAAGCACAGATACGCAGTATTTT | CASGRGGKSTDTQYF | TRBV2 | NA | 15 | TRBJ2-3 | NA
TGTGCCAGCAGTTTCGTCGCAGACACGGAGCTGTTTTTT | CASSFVADTELFF | TRBV27 | NA | 13 | TRBJ2-2 | few
TGTGCCAGCAGCCAAGATCTGAGCGGTTATGGCTACACCTTC | CASSQDLSGYGYTF | TRBV3-1/TRBV3-2 | NA | 14 | TRBJ1-2 | NA
TGTGCCAGCAGTTTAGGGCAGGGGGTTTGGGAGCAGTACTTC | CASSLGQGVWEQYF | TRBV27 | TRBD1 | 14 | TRBJ2-7 | once
TGTGCCAGCAGCCAAGGCGGGAGGCAGTTCTTC | CASSQGGRQFF | TRBV3-1/TRBV3-2 | TRBD2 | 11 | TRBJ2-1 | once
TGTGCCAGCAGTTTCTCTAGAGGCGGGGAGCTGTTTTTT | CASSFSRGGELFF | TRBV27 | NA | 13 | TRBJ2-2 | NA
TGTGCCAGTAGTCGGGGTGGGACAGGGGCTCACGAGCAGTACTTC | CASSRGGTGAHEQYF | TRBV19 | TRBD1 | 15 | TRBJ2-7 | NA
TGTGCCAGCTCACCAGGGAGCGAGCAGTACTTC | CASSPGSEQYF | TRBV18 | NA | 11 | TRBJ2-7 | NA
TGTGCCAGCAGCCATACCTACAGTGGGACTAGCGGAACCTACAATGAGCAGTTCTTC | CASSHTYSGTSGTYNEQFF | TRBV3-1/TRBV3-2 | TRBD2 | 19 | TRBJ2-1 | NA
TGTGCCAGCTCACCCGTACAGGGGGAACTCTATGGCTACACCTTC | CASSPVQGELYGYTF | TRBV18 | TRBD1 | 15 | TRBJ1-2 | NA
TGTGCCAGCAGCTTAGTCGTCGGGGCGGGAGGCCGCACAGATACGCAGTATTTT | CASSLVVGAGGRTDTQYF | TRBV7-6 | TRBD2 | 18 | TRBJ2-3 | NA
TGTGCCAGTAGTCGGACAGGGGGTCAGTACGAGCAGTACTTC | CASSRTGGQYEQYF | TRBV19 | TRBD1 | 14 | TRBJ2-7 | NA
TGTGCCAGCAGGGCCGGGACAACTAGCAATCAGCCCCAGCATTTT | CASRAGTTSNQPQHF | TRBV2 | NA | 15 | TRBJ1-5 | NA
TGCGCCAGCAGCTCCACCGGGACAGGGAGCACAGATACGCAGTATTTT | CASSSTGTGSTDTQYF | TRBV5-1 | TRBD1 | 16 | TRBJ2-3 | NA
TGTGCCAGCTCACCATGGACAGAGGGGGAGGGTGGGCAGTTCTTC | CASSPWTEGEGGQFF | TRBV18 | NA | 15 | TRBJ2-1 | NA
TGTGCCAGCAGTGAGAGGGGGCCGGACACCGGGGAGCTGTTTTTT | CASSERGPDTGELFF | TRBV2 | TRBD1 | 15 | TRBJ2-2 | NA
TGTGCCAGCAGTTACTTAGGACAGTCGAGCACAGATACGCAGTATTTT | CASSYLGQSSTDTQYF | TRBV6-6 | NA | 16 | TRBJ2-3 | NA
TGTGCCAGCGCTCCTAGCGGGAGCTACGAGCAGTACTTC | CASAPSGSYEQYF | TRBV12-3/TRBV12-4 | TRBD2 | 13 | TRBJ2-7 | NA
TGTGCCAGCAGCCAGGGGCGGGGACCCCTCCACTTT | CASSQGRGPLHF | TRBV3-1/TRBV3-2 | NA | 12 | TRBJ1-6 | once
TGTGCCAGCAGCGGAAGTCAGGAACATGGCTACACCTTC | CASSGSQEHGYTF | TRBV9 | NA | 13 | TRBJ1-2 | NA
TGTGCCAGCAGCTTGGACCCGGGACTAGGATCCTACGAGCAGTACTTC | CASSLDPGLGSYEQYF | TRBV5-6 | TRBD2 | 16 | TRBJ2-7 | NA
TGTGCCAGTAGTATAGATCTTTGGGCAGGGGGCCTCTCTGGGGCCAACGTCCTGACTTTC | CASSIDLWAGGLSGANVLTF | TRBV19 | TRBD1 | 20 | TRBJ2-6 | NA
TGTGCCAGCAGTAGGGGCTACAATGAGCAGTTCTTC | CASSRGYNEQFF | TRBV12-3/TRBV12-4 | NA | 12 | TRBJ2-1 | NA
TGTGCCATCAGAGGCGGGACTAGCGGGAACTACGAGCAGTACTTC | CAIRGGTSGNYEQYF | TRBV10-3 | TRBD2 | 15 | TRBJ2-7 | NA
TGTGCCAGCAGCTCCGACTTAGCGGAGCAGTTCTTC | CASSSDLAEQFF | TRBV7-3 | NA | 12 | TRBJ2-1 | NA
TGTGCCAGCAGTGCAGTCGAGGGGGCGAACTATGGCTACACCTTC | CASSAVEGANYGYTF | TRBV2 | TRBD1 | 15 | TRBJ1-2 | NA
TGTGCCAGTAGCAGGGGACAGATAAGCACAGATACGCAGTATTTT | CASSRGQISTDTQYF | TRBV19 | TRBD1 | 15 | TRBJ2-3 | NA
TGTGCCAGCAGTCCGGGACAAACAAACTATGGCTACACCTTC | CASSPGQTNYGYTF | TRBV6-5 | NA | 14 | TRBJ1-2 | few
TGCGCCAGCAGTGGGGGCAGATTTACCTATGGCTACACCTTC | CASSGGRFTYGYTF | TRBV10-2 | NA | 14 | TRBJ1-2 | NA
TGTGCCAGCAGCTTAGGCCTAGCCCCGAACATTCAGTACTTC | CASSLGLAPNIQYF | TRBV7-8 | NA | 14 | TRBJ2-4 | NA
TGTGCCAGCAAATCAGGGTCTGGGGCCAACGTCCTGACTTTC | CASKSGSGANVLTF | TRBV6-5 | NA | 14 | TRBJ2-6 | NA
TGTGCCAGCAGCCAAGAGACAATCCACGAGCAGTACTTC | CASSQETIHEQYF | TRBV14 | NA | 13 | TRBJ2-7 | once
TGTGCCAGCACCACCCTTAAGGGACAGACTGCCTCAAGGGAAGCTTTCTTT | CASTTLKGQTASREAFF | TRBV27 | TRBD1 | 17 | TRBJ1-1 | NA
TGTGCCAGCAGCCAAGCCGGGACTAGCGGGACCGGGGAGCTGTTTTTT | CASSQAGTSGTGELFF | TRBV3-1/TRBV3-2 | TRBD2 | 16 | TRBJ2-2 | NA
TGTGCCAGCAGCTTATTTGCGGGGGGGGGCGCGGTAGACACCATATATTTT | CASSLFAGGGAVDTIYF | TRBV7-8 | NA | 17 | TRBJ1-3 | NA
TGTGCCTGCGCACTGGGGGCATGGACTGAAGCTTTCTTT | CACALGAWTEAFF | TRBV30 | NA | 13 | TRBJ1-1 | few
TGTGCCAGCCGCTCCATCTACCGGGACAGGGATCCCATGAACACTGAAGCTTTCTTT | CASRSIYRDRDPMNTEAFF | TRBV27 | TRBD1 | 19 | TRBJ1-1 | once
TGTGCCAGCTCACCACAGGTGGCTAGCGCATCCTACGAGCAGTACTTC | CASSPQVASASYEQYF | TRBV18 | NA | 16 | TRBJ2-7 | NA
TGTGCCAGCAGCTTAGCGTCGACAGCCTACGAGCAGTACTTC | CASSLASTAYEQYF | TRBV7-9 | NA | 14 | TRBJ2-7 | NA
TGTGCCAGCAGCCCCTTCTACAGGGGTCGCAGACTTTCCTATGGCTACACCTTC | CASSPFYRGRRLSYGYTF | TRBV28 | TRBD1 | 18 | TRBJ1-2 | once
TGTGCCTGGAGTCGGAACACTGAAGCTTTCTTT | CAWSRNTEAFF | TRBV30 | NA | 11 | TRBJ1-1 | NA
TGCGCCAGCAGTATCGGTAATGAAAAACTGTTTTTT | CASSIGNEKLFF | TRBV10-2 | NA | 12 | TRBJ1-4 | NA
TGTGCCAGCAGTCGAGATACAGGGATCTATGGCTACACCTTC | CASSRDTGIYGYTF | TRBV6-5 | NA | 14 | TRBJ1-2 | NA